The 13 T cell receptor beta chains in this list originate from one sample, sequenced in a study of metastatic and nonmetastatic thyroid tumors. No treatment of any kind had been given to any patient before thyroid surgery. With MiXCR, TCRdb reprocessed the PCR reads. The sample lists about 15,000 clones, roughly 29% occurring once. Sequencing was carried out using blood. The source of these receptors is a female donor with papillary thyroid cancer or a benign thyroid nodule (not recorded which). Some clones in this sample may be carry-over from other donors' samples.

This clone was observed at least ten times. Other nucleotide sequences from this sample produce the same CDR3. CDR3 sequence reads: CASSATTESNLRRHEKLFF. In DNA, the CDR3 is TGTGCCAGCAGTGCCACGACAGAATCAAATCTCCGGAGACATGAAAAACTGTTTTTT. This chain joins TRBV25-1 and TRBJ1-4; D may be TRBD1 (5 bases). Trimming cost V 4 bases and J 6 bases, with 27 bases left between them. The CDR3 has 19 residues. Germline V CDR1 and CDR2: MGHDK, SYGVNS. Full variable domain (outside the CDR3, taken from reference TRBV25-1 and TRBJ1-4): EADIYQTPRYLVIGTGKKITLECSQTMGHDKMYWYQQDPGMELHLIHYSYGVNSTEKGDLSSESTVSRIRTEHFPLTLESARPSHTSQYLCASSATTESNLRRHEKLFFGSGTQLSVL.

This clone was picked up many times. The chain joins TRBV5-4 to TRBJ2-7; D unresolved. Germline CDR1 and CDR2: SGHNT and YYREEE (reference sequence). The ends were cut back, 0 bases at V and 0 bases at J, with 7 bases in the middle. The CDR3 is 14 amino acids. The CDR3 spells CASSLDGVSYEQYF. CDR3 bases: TGTGCCAGCAGCTTGGATGGGGTCTCCTACGAGCAGTACTTC.

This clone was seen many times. The CDR3, as DNA: TGCGCCAGCAGTGCTAGCGGGGAAGCAGATACGCAGTATTTT. It translates to CASSASGEADTQYF. V and J are TRBV5-1 and TRBJ2-3; 9 nucleotides match TRBD2. CDR1 SGHRS and CDR2 YFSETQ come from the germline V gene. The length of the CDR3 is 14 residues. J was trimmed by 4 bases and V by 5 bases; bases with no gene match: 5.

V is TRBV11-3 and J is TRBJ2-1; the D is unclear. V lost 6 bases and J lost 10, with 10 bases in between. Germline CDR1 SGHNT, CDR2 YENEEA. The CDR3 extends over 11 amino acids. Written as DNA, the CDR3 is TGTGCCAGCAGAGGAAGAGCGGAGCAGTTCTTC. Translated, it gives CASRGRAEQFF.

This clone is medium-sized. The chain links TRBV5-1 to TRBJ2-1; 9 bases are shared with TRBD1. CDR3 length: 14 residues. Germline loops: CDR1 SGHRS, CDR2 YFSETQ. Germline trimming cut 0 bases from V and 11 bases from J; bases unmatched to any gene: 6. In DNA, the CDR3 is TGCGCCAGCAGCTTGGGACAGGGGGAAAGGAAGCAGTTCTTC. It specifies CASSLGQGERKQFF.

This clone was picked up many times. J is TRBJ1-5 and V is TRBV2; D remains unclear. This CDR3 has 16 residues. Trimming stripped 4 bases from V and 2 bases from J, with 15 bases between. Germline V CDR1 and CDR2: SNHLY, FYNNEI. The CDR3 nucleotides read TGTGCCAGCAGTGTAGAAGATGGCCGCCGCAATCAGCCCCAGCATTTT. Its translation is CASSVEDGRRNQPQHF.

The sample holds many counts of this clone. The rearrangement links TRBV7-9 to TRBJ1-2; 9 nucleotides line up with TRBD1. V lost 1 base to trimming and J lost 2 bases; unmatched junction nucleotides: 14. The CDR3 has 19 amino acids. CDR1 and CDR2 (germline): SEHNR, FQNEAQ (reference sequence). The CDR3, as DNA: TGTGCCAGCAGCTTAGGCCGGGACAGGGCAAGATTCGGGAACTATGGCTACACCTTC. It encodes CASSLGRDRARFGNYGYTF.

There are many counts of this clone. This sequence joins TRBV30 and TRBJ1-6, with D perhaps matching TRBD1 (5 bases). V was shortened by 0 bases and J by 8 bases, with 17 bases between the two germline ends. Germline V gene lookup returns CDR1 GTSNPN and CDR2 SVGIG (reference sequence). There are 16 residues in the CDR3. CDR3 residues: CAWSVPGTVTHSPLHF. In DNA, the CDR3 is TGTGCCTGGAGTGTCCCAGGGACCGTGACTCATTCACCCCTCCACTTT.

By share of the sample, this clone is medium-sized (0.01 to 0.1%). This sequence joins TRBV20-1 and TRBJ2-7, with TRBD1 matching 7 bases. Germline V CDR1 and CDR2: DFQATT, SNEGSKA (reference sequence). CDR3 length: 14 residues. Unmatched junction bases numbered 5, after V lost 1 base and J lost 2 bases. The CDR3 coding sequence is TGCAGTGCTAGAGGGACAGGTGACACCTACGAGCAGTACTTC. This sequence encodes CSARGTGDTYEQYF.

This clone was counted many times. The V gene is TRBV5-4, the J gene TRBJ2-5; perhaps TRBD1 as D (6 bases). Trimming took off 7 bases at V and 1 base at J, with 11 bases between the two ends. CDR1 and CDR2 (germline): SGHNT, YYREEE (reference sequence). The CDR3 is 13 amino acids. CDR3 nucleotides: TGTGCCAGCGGACAGATTCTCCAAGAGACCCAGTACTTC. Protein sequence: CASGQILQETQYF.

Here the CDR3 DNA reads TGTGCCAGCAGTTTAGGGGGAGGGGCCTTTCAAGAGACCCAGTACTTC. Amino acids: CASSLGGGAFQETQYF. V usage is TRBV12-3 or TRBV12-4 and J usage is TRBJ2-5; TRBD2 matches 7 bases. The CDR3 totals 16 residues. Trimming took 1 base from V and 2 from J; bases not matched to a gene: 7.

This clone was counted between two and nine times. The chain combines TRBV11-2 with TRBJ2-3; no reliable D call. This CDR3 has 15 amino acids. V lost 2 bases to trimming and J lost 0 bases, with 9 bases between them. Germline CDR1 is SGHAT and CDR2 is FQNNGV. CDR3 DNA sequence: TGTGCCAGCAGCTTAACTTCGCTCAGCACAGATACGCAGTATTTT. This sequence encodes CASSLTSLSTDTQYF.

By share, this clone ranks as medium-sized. For the CDR3, the DNA is TGTGCCAGCAGTTTACCCCTGGGGCTCTCTGGAAACACCATATATTTT. As protein: CASSLPLGLSGNTIYF. The chain uses TRBV28 and TRBJ1-3, with D perhaps matching TRBD1 (5 bases). Trimming shortened V by 2 bases and J by 0 bases, and 11 bases separated the two germline ends. Germline V gene sequence: CDR1 MDHEN, CDR2 SYDVKM. The CDR3 has 16 residues.